This TCR beta chain was profiled in a study of blood T cell repertoires in COVID-19. Overall study context: From T cells, B-cell-depleted T cells, or PBMCs came the material, which was cDNA or gDNA.

Source study methods: Reference gene primer amplification yielded estimated nucleated cell counts. Here immunoSEQ multiplex PCR was the method, and the copy in TCRdb shows in-frame clones only, minus some. V and J calls and clone size are given by that table; D and trimming were obtained from the DNA. The data hold around 140,000 clones, with under 90% observed a single time. The CDR3 is made up of 17 amino acids. Germline V gene sequence: CDR1 MNHEY, CDR2 SVGEGT. V shed 5 bases and J 1 base; nucleotides not matched to a gene: 8. Specimen: peripheral blood. This TCR came from a man between 65 and 85 years old who had recovered from COVID-19. The rearrangement links TRBV6-2 or TRBV6-3 to TRBJ2-3; 11 bases line up with TRBD2. This chain's CDR3 is CASSAGTSGARTDTQYF. CDR3 DNA: TGTGCCAGCAGTGCTGGGACTAGCGGAGCCCGCACAGATACGCAGTATTTT.